This TCR beta chain comes out of a study of blood T cell repertoires in COVID-19. Across the whole study: Material from acute and convalescent COVID-19 was sourced from the United States, Italy and Spain. Sources were T cells, B-cell-depleted T cells, or PBMCs; the material itself was cDNA or gDNA.

This clone was detected only a few times. Only in-frame clones appear in the TCRdb table, and some are missing; sequencing was by immunoSEQ multiplex PCR. The table records 45,000 to 60,000 clones, more than 65% of them present only once. The sequence came from a man of 80 years or more with COVID-19, enrolled during active disease. Specimen: peripheral blood.

The CDR3 DNA sequence: TGTGCCAGCAGCAAAGCTGATCGACTAGCGGGGACCTACGAGCAGTACTTC. It yields the protein CASSKADRLAGTYEQYF. The chain is built from TRBV21-1 and TRBJ2-7; TRBD2, the D gene given by the table, was not confirmed from the DNA. TRBV21-1 has pseudogene status. The CDR3 length is 17 residues.